The rows below give T cell receptor beta chains drawn from one sample of a study of neoadjuvant anti-PD-1 for oral cavity cancer. Measured with immunoSEQ multiplex PCR; TCRdb has only the in-frame clones, and not every one. The table lists about 15,000 clones, 50% to 70% of them singletons, with about 2.4% in the top ten. The specimen comprised PBMCs, sampled before nivolumab (anti-PD-1) treatment. These receptors originate from a person aged 40 to 85 with oral cavity squamous cell carcinoma. Both conserved end residues are part of each CDR3. The D gene is left open where the match is weak. Not every row has a clone size; where given, it reads once, few, many or a size class.

clone_size j_call cdr3_length v_call d_call cdr3_nt cdr3_aa
- TRBJ1-4 13 TRBV6-5 - TGTGCCAGCAGTTACGTGGGGAATGAAAAACTGTTTTTT CASSYVGNEKLFF
- TRBJ1-2 13 TRBV27 - TGTGCCAGCAGACTAGGGGGGCTAGGTGGCTACACCTTC CASRLGGLGGYTF
few TRBJ1-1 13 TRBV29-1 - TGCAGCGTTGATGCGGCCAGAGGGACTGAAGCTTTCTTT CSVDAARGTEAFF
once TRBJ1-1 14 TRBV4-2 TRBD1 TGTGCCAGCAGCCAGGAGACAGGGATCACTGAAGCTTTCTTT CASSQETGITEAFF
- TRBJ2-3 13 TRBV6-6 - TGTGCCAGCAGTTACAGGGGGTCAGATACGCAGTATTTT CASSYRGSDTQYF
once TRBJ1-1 13 TRBV6-5 - TGTGCCAGCAGTGACAGCTCATCGACTGAAGCTTTCTTT CASSDSSSTEAFF
few TRBJ2-4 14 TRBV6-5 TRBD1 TGTGCCAGCAGTTCCAACTCCGGGACAGGGACTCAGTACTTC CASSSNSGTGTQYF
- TRBJ2-1 16 TRBV4-1 TRBD2 TGCGCCAGCAGCCATACGACTAGCGGTCTGGGTAATGAGCAGTTCTTC CASSHTTSGLGNEQFF
- TRBJ2-4 18 TRBV15 TRBD2 TGTGCCACCAGCAGAGATAGACTAGCGGGAGAGGTCAAAAACATTCAGTACTTC CATSRDRLAGEVKNIQYF
- TRBJ1-2 14 TRBV5-1 TRBD1 TGCGCCAGCAGTCCCGGGACAGAGGCCCATGGCTACACCTTC CASSPGTEAHGYTF
- TRBJ2-7 14 TRBV6-5 - TGTGCCAGCAGTTGGGGGACTGGGGCGATGGAGCAGTACTTC CASSWGTGAMEQYF
- TRBJ2-5 13 TRBV27 - TGTGCCAGCAGTTTAGTAGCGACAGAGACCCAGTACTTC CASSLVATETQYF
- TRBJ1-2 15 TRBV30 TRBD1 TGTGCCTGGGAGGGACAGGGCATAGCTAACTATGGCTACACCTTC CAWEGQGIANYGYTF
once TRBJ1-5 13 TRBV7-8 - TGTGCCAGCAGTGGGGGTAGCAATCAGCCCCAGCATTTT CASSGGSNQPQHF
few TRBJ1-1 12 TRBV6-5 - TGTGCCAGCAGGCAATTGGACACTGAAGCTTTCTTT CASRQLDTEAFF
- TRBJ2-7 16 TRBV11-2 TRBD2 TGTGCCAGCAGCTCCCCGACTAGCGGGAGACCCTACGAGCAGTACTTC CASSSPTSGRPYEQYF